This T cell receptor beta chain was observed in a study of CD8 T cells in Susac syndrome. Sequencing of TCR beta, carried out with a high-throughput approach, was applied to CD8+ and CD4+ T cells from the blood. The TEMRA cells underwent FACS enrichment, while the CD8+ and CD4+ T cells underwent negative isolation. V lost 5 bases and J lost 0, with 10 bases in between. Germline assignment: CDR1 MNHEY and CDR2 SVGAGI. The CDR3 has 15 residues. With random hexamers, reverse transcription was performed on about 0.5 to 1 ug of RNA. Multiplex immunoSEQ PCR targeted 54 Vbeta and 13 Jbeta TCR beta segments. MiXCR, applied by TCRdb to the immunoSEQ multiplex PCR reads, yields one record per CDR3 protein. The sample includes about 210,000 distinct CDR3 sequences, 85% to 95% of them seen just once.

Material for sequencing was CD4+ T cells from PBMCs. The chain links TRBV6-5 to TRBJ1-4; D perhaps matches TRBD1 (6 bases). The TCR comes from a human donor in good health. The CDR3 coding sequence is TGTGCCAGCAGTGTGACAGGCGCAACTAATGAAAAACTGTTTTTT. Encoded protein: CASSVTGATNEKLFF.